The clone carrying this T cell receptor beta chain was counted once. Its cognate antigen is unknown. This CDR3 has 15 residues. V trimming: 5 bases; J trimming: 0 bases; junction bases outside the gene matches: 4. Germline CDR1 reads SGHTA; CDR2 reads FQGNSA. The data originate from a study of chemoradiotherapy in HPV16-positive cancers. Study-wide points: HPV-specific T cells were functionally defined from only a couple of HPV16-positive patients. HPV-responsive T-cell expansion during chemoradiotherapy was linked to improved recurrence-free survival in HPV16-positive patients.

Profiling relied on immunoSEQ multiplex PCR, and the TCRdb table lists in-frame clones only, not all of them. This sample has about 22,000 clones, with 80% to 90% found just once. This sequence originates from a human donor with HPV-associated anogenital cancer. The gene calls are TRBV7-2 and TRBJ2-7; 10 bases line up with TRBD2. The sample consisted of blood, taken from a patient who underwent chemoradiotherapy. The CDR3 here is CASSTQRGGSYEQYF. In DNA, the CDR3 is TGTGCCAGCAGCACTCAGCGGGGGGGCTCCTACGAGCAGTACTTC.